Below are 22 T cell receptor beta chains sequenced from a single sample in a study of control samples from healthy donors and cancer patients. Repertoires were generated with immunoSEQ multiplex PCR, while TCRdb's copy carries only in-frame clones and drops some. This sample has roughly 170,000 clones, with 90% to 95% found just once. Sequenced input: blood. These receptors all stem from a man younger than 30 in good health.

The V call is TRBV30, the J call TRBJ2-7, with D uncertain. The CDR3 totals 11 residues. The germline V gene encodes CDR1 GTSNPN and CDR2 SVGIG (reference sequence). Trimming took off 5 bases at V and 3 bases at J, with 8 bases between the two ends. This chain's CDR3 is CAWAEFYEQYF. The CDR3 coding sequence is TGTGCCTGGGCGGAGTTCTACGAGCAGTACTTC.

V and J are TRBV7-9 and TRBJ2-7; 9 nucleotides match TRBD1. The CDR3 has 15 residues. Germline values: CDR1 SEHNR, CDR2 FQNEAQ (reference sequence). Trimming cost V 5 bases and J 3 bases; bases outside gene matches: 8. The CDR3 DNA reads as TGTGCCAGCAGCCCAGCCCGGGACAGGGACTACGAGCAGTACTTC. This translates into CASSPARDRDYEQYF.

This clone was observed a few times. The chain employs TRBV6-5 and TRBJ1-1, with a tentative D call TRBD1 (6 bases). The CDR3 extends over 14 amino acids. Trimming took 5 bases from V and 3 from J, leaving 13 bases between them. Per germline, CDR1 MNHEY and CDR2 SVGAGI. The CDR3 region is CASSKQGRDTEAFF. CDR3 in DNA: TGTGCCAGCAGTAAACAGGGTAGAGACACTGAAGCTTTCTTT.

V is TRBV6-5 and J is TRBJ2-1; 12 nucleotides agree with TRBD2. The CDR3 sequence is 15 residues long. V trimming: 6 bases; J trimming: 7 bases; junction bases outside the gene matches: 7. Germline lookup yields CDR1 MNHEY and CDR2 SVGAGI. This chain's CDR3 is CASRSLAGGLNEQFF. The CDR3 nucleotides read TGTGCCAGCAGGTCTCTAGCGGGGGGGTTAAATGAGCAGTTCTTC.

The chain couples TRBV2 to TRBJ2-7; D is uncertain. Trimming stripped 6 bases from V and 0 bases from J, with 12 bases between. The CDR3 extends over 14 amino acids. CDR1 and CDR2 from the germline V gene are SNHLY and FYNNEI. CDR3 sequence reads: CASRYRENSYEQYF. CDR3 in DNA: TGTGCCAGCAGATACAGAGAAAACTCCTACGAGCAGTACTTC.

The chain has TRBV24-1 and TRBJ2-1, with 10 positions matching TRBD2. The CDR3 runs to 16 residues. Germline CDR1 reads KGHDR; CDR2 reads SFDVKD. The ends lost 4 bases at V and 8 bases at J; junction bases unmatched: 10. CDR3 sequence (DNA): TGTGCCACCAGTGAGATAGCTAGCGGGGGCGGGGATGAGCAGTTCTTC. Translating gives CATSEIASGGGDEQFF.

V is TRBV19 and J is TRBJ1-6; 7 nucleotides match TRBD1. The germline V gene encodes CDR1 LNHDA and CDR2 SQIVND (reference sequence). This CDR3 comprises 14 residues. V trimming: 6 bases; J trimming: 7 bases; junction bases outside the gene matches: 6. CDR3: CASSRDSANSPLHF. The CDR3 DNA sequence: TGTGCCAGTAGCCGGGACAGTGCCAATTCACCCCTCCACTTT.

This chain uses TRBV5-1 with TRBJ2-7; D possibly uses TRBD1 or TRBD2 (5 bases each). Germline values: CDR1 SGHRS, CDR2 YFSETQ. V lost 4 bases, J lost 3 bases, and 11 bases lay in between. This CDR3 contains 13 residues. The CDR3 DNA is TGCGCCAGCAGCGAGGGGACGGTCTACGAGCAGTACTTC. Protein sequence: CASSEGTVYEQYF.

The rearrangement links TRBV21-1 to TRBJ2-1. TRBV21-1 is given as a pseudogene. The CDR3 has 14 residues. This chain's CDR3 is CASSLGGGYNEQFF. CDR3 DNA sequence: TGTGCCAGCAGCTTAGGGGGAGGTTACAATGAGCAGTTCTTC.

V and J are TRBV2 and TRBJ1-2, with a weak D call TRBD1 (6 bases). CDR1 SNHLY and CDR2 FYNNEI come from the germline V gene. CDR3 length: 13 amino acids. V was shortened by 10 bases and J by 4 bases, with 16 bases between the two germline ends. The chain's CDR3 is CATLGGAGYGYTF. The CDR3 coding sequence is TGTGCCACGCTGGGGGGGGCGGGCTATGGCTACACCTTC.

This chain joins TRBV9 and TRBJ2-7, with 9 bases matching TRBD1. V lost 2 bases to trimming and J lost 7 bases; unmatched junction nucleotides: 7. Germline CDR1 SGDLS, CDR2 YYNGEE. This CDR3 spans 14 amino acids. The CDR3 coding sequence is TGTGCCAGCAGCGTGGCCGGGACAGGGTTTGAGCAGTACTTC. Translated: CASSVAGTGFEQYF.

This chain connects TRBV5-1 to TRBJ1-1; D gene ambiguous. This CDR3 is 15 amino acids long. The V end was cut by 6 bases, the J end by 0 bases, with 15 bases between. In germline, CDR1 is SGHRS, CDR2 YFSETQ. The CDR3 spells CASTFGSGLNTEAFF. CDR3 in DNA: TGCGCCAGCACCTTTGGTTCTGGGTTGAACACTGAAGCTTTCTTT.

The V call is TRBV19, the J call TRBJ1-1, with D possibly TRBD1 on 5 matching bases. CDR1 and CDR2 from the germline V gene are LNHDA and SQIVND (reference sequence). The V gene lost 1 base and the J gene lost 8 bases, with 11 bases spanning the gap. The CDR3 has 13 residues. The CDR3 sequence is CASSIVGATEAFF. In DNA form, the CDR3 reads TGTGCCAGTAGTATAGTAGGGGCTACCGAAGCTTTCTTT.

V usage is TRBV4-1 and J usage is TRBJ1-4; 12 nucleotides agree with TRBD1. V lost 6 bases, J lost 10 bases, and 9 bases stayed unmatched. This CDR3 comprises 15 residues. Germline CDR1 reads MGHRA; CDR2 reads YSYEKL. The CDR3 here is CASRGIGTGGGKLFF. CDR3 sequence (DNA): TGCGCCAGCAGGGGAATAGGGACAGGGGGCGGAAAACTGTTTTTT.

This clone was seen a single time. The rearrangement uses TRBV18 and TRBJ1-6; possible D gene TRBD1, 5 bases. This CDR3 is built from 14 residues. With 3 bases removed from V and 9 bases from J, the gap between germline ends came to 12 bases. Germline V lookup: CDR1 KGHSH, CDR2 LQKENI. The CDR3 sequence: CASSPQGPGSPLHF. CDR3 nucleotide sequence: TGTGCCAGCTCACCGCAGGGCCCCGGTTCACCCCTCCACTTT.

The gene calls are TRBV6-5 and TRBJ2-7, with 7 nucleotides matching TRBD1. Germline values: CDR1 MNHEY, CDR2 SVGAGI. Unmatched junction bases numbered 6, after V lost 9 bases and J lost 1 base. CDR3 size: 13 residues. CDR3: CASLTGISYEQYF. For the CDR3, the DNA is TGTGCCAGTCTGACAGGGATTTCCTACGAGCAGTACTTC.

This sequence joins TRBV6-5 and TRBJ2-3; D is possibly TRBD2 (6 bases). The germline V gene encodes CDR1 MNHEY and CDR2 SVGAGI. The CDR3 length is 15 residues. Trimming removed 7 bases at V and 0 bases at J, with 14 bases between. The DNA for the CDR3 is TGTGCCAGCAATAACGCGGGGCTTAGCACAGATACGCAGTATTTT. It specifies CASNNAGLSTDTQYF.

The CDR3 loop reads CASSVGTSGTTDTQYF. The CDR3 bases are TGTGCCAGCAGCGTAGGGACTAGCGGGACCACAGATACGCAGTATTTT. The rearrangement links TRBV9 to TRBJ2-3; 12 positions match TRBD2. The V segment lost 0 bases and the J segment 2 bases; nucleotides outside the gene matches: 1. Germline assignment: CDR1 SGDLS and CDR2 YYNGEE. The CDR3 length is 16 residues.

The CDR3 is CASFGRSRVVNTEAFF. The CDR3 DNA reads as TGTGCCAGCTTCGGTCGATCCAGGGTGGTGAACACTGAAGCTTTCTTT. The chain recombines TRBV2 with TRBJ1-1; perhaps TRBD1 as D (5 bases). The CDR3 loop spans 16 amino acids. Trimming removed 8 bases at V and 0 bases at J, with 19 bases between. In germline, CDR1 is SNHLY, CDR2 FYNNEI.

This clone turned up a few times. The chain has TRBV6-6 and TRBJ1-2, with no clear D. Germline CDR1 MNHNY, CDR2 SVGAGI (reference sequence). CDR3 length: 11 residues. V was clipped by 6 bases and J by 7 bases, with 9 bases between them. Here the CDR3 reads CASSLDGGYTF. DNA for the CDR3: TGTGCCAGCAGCCTTGATGGTGGCTACACCTTC.

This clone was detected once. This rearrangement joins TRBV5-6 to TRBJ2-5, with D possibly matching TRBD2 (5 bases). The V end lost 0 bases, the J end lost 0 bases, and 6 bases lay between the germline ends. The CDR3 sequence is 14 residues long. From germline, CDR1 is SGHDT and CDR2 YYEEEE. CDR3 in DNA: TGTGCCAGCAGCTTGGGAGGGTACCAAGAGACCCAGTACTTC. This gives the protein CASSLGGYQETQYF. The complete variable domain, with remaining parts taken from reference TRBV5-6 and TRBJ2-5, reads DAGVTQSPTHLIKTRGQQVTLRCSPKSGHDTVSWYQQALGQGPQFIFQYYEEEERQRGNFPDRFSGHQFPNYSSELNVNALLLGDSALYLCASSLGGYQETQYFGPGTRLLVL.

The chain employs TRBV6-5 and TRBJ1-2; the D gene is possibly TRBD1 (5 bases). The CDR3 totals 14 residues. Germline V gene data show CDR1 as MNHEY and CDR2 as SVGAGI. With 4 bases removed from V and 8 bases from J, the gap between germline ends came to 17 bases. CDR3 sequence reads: CASSSTGTATGYTF. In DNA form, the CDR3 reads TGTGCCAGCAGTTCCACCGGGACGGCCACCGGCTACACCTTC.